The entry below describes one T cell receptor beta chain. Its antigen is unidentified. The length of the CDR3 is 15 residues. The germline gives CDR1 SGDLS, CDR2 YYNGEE. Trimming took 0 bases from V and 2 from J, leaving 12 bases between them. The data were taken from a study of OX40 agonist ivuxolimab in advanced cancers. About the research overall: Ivuxolimab, an agonist antibody against OX40 (CD134), was given to patients. General study results and limits: Relative to CD4+ cells, CD8+ T cells on average had more expanded clones. The CD4+ and CD8+ T cells in the blood had expanded clonally by week 6 at 0.1 to 3.0 mg/kg.

Clones were sequenced by immunoSEQ multiplex PCR, and TCRdb holds only the in-frame ones, with some missing. The data show some 89,000 clones, about 88% seen once. This receptor was obtained from an adult with an advanced solid tumor such as melanoma, head and neck, liver or kidney cancer. This chain uses TRBV9 with TRBJ2-7; a possible D gene is TRBD1 (6 bases). The sequences come from CD4+ or CD8+ T cells sorted from blood, collected in a trial of the OX40 agonist ivuxolimab. The CDR3 region is CASSVGPGVAYEQYF. The CDR3, as DNA: TGTGCCAGCAGCGTAGGACCAGGGGTGGCCTACGAGCAGTACTTC.